This TCR beta chain was captured in a study of PD-1 blockade in classical Hodgkin lymphoma. Overall study context: Nivolumab dosing for patients was 3 mg/kg, administered intravenously every 2 weeks. Overall study findings and caveats: There was a significant rise in CD4+ TCR diversity by C4D1, with no such rise for CD8+. Underlying causes for the observed repertoire differences were not defined, possibly disease activity or prior therapy.

About this clone itself: Its specificity is not known.

Clones were read by immunoSEQ multiplex PCR, and TCRdb kept only the in-frame ones, dropping some. The data contain roughly 100,000 clones, over 85% of them seen just once; the ten biggest clones take up under 20%. Trimming took 5 bases from V and 5 from J; bases not matched to a gene: 6. There are 14 residues in the CDR3. CDR1 and CDR2 (germline): MNHEY, SVGAGI. The time point is: cycle 4 day 1 (C4D1), after around six weeks of nivolumab. Patients all relapsed after autologous stem cell transplantation, and there was variation in brentuximab vedotin exposure. The clonotype was recovered from a human donor with classical Hodgkin lymphoma. V and J are TRBV6-5 and TRBJ1-5; TRBD1 aligns across 7 bases. The material was peripheral blood mononuclear cells (PBMCs), obtained before the fourth cycle of nivolumab. DNA for the CDR3: TGTGCCAGCAGTCTCAGGGGGAGCTATCAGCCCCAGCATTTT. It yields the protein CASSLRGSYQPQHF.